This T cell receptor (beta chain) appears in the sequencing data of a study of shared T cell receptors in the human thymus. CDR1 and CDR2 (germline): SQVTM, ANQGSEA. After removal of 6 bases from V and 2 bases from J, the junction contained 3 bases not matched to a gene. CDR3 length: 12 residues. Sequencing used immunoSEQ multiplex PCR; TCRdb keeps in-frame clones, though not all of them. The sample holds roughly 500,000 clones, approximately 80% seen once. Separately, the same data were catalogued under a study of human thymus T cells. This second report adds: In corrective heart surgery, resections were taken, and these provided the thymus tissue. Thymic repertoires from unrelated individuals overlapped highly, related research reported.

This sequence joins TRBV29-1 and TRBJ2-7, with TRBD2 matching over 8 bases. The TCR sequence derives from a boy younger than two with a congenital heart defect. Sequenced: thymocytes. CDR3: CSVGLGPYEQYF. The CDR3 nucleotides are TGCAGCGTGGGACTAGGACCCTACGAGCAGTACTTC.